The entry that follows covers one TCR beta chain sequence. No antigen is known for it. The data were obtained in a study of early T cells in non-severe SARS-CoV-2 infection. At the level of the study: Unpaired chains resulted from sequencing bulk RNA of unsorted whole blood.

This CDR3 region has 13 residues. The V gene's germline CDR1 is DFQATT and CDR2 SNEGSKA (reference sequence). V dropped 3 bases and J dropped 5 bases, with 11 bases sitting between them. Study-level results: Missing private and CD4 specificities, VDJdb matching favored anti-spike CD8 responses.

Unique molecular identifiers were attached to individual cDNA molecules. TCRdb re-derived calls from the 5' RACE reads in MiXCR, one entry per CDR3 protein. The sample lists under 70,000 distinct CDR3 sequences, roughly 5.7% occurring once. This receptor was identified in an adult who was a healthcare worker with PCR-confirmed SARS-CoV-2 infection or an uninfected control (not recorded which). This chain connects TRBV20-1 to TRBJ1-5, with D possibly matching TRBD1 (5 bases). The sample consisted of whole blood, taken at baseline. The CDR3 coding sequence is TGCAGTGCTAGGGGGGACCAATATCAGCCCCAGCATTTT. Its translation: CSARGDQYQPQHF.